Below, 15 T cell receptor beta chains from the same sample are listed, as sequenced in a study of shared clonotypes between healthy human individuals. Some clones are missing from TCRdb's copy, which holds only in-frame ones; the method was immunoSEQ multiplex PCR. The table has roughly 2.5 million clones, 85% to 95% seen once. Sequenced: naive CD4+ T cells sorted from blood. The subset denotes: CD45RA+ positively selected. Receptors originate from a man between 18 and 35 years old in good health.

The sample holds a few counts of this clone. The chain couples TRBV30 to TRBJ2-7, with D possibly being TRBD1 (6 bases). The germline CDR1 and CDR2 sequences are GTSNPN and SVGIG (reference sequence). The CDR3 length is 14 residues. V lost 7 bases to trimming and J lost 3 bases, with 19 bases between them. In DNA, the CDR3 is TGTGCCTTATTACCTCTCGGACAGCTCTACGAGCAGTACTTC. It codes for CALLPLGQLYEQYF.

This clone was picked up one time. The genes are TRBV7-9 and TRBJ2-5, with 8 positions matching TRBD1. The closer fit of TRBJ2-7 to the DNA end suggests the J call may be wrong. The germline CDR1 and CDR2 sequences are SEHNR and FQNEAQ (reference sequence). The CDR3 has 15 amino acids. The CDR3 region is CASSPSGTGPYEQYF. CDR3 nucleotides: TGTGCCAGCAGCCCATCCGGGACAGGCCCGTACGAGCAGTACTTC.

In this sample, this clone turned up once. The chain is built from TRBV7-2 and TRBJ2-7; either TRBD1 or TRBD2 may supply D (5 bases each). The germline V and J ends were trimmed by 2 bases and 6 bases, with 14 bases remaining between them. CDR1 is SGHTA, CDR2 FQGNSA, per germline. The CDR3 consists of 14 residues. In DNA form, the CDR3 reads TGTGCCAGCAGCTTAAGGGACGCCTACGGCGAGCAGTACTTC. Protein: CASSLRDAYGEQYF.

The chain employs TRBV6-1 and TRBJ2-7; TRBD1 matches at 10 bases. Germline assignment: CDR1 MNHNS and CDR2 SASEGT. The CDR3 has 15 residues. J lost 6 bases, V lost 1 base, and 6 bases had no gene match. CDR3: CASSEGTGGESEQYF. CDR3 nucleotides: TGTGCCAGCAGTGAAGGGACAGGGGGTGAGAGCGAGCAGTACTTC.

This rearrangement joins TRBV4-3 to TRBJ2-2, with D tentatively TRBD2 (6 bases). This CDR3 contains 13 residues. V was trimmed by 8 bases and J by 5 bases, leaving 12 bases between them. Per germline, CDR1 LGHNA and CDR2 YSLEER. This CDR3 reads CASSEGRTGELFF. CDR3 coding DNA: TGCGCCAGCTCGGAGGGAAGGACCGGGGAGCTGTTTTTT.

With respect to this clone: The same CDR3 arises from other DNA sequences in this sample as well. The chain uses TRBV5-1 and TRBJ2-2, with D perhaps given as TRBD1 or TRBD2 (5 bases each). Germline CDR1 and CDR2: SGHRS and YFSETQ. V lost 0 bases and J lost 2, with 11 bases in between. The CDR3 contains 16 residues. The CDR3 loop is CASSLEPGSNTGELFF. DNA of the CDR3: TGCGCCAGCAGCTTGGAGCCAGGGAGTAACACCGGGGAGCTGTTTTTT.

Of note for this clone: At one end the junction does not follow the germline gene, possibly because of a read error. DNA of the CDR3: TGTGCTAGCAGCTTAGGAGGCGGCCCTCCAGATACGCAGTATTTT. It yields the protein CASSLGGGPPDTQYF. This sequence joins TRBV7-7 and TRBJ2-3; D is perhaps TRBD2 (5 bases). The CDR3 is made up of 15 amino acids. Germline V CDR1 and CDR2: SSHAT, FNYEAQ (reference sequence).

The chain uses TRBV11-2 and TRBJ1-1; possibly TRBD1 for D (5 bases). V lost 0 bases to trimming and J lost 8 bases, with 10 bases between them. The germline V gene encodes CDR1 SGHAT and CDR2 FQNNGV. The CDR3 loop spans 13 amino acids. CDR3 in amino acids: CASSLDLQGEAFF. The CDR3 bases are TGTGCCAGCAGCTTAGATCTGCAGGGAGAAGCTTTCTTT.

This clone came up once. The V gene is TRBV7-9, the J gene TRBJ1-1, with 10 bases identical to TRBD1. The CDR3 sequence is 17 residues long. CDR1 is SEHNR and CDR2 is FQNEAQ in the germline V gene (reference sequence). The ends lost 4 bases at V and 6 bases at J; junction bases unmatched: 14. CDR3 in amino acids: CASSSRSGTGVEAEAFF. CDR3 nucleotide sequence: TGTGCCAGCAGCTCCCGGTCGGGGACAGGGGTCGAAGCTGAAGCTTTCTTT.

The rearrangement links TRBV7-2 to TRBJ1-5; D is uncertain. Germline-derived CDR1 and CDR2 are SGHTA and FQGNSA. CDR3 size: 13 residues. Trimming took off 5 bases at V and 4 bases at J, with 9 bases between the two ends. This chain's CDR3 is CASSQWENQPQHF. In nucleotides, the CDR3 is TGTGCCAGCAGCCAGTGGGAGAATCAGCCCCAGCATTTT.

The CDR3 spells CASSLTDHRNTIYF. The CDR3 DNA reads as TGTGCCAGCAGCTTGACAGACCATCGAAACACCATATATTTT. This chain uses TRBV11-2 with TRBJ1-3; D may be TRBD1 (5 bases). V was trimmed by 3 bases and J by 5 bases, leaving 11 bases between them. The germline CDR1 and CDR2 sequences are SGHAT and FQNNGV. This CDR3 is built from 14 residues.

The chain has TRBV30 and TRBJ1-3; TRBD1 is a possible D gene (5 bases). This CDR3 spans 14 amino acids. Germline values: CDR1 GTSNPN, CDR2 SVGIG (reference sequence). Trimming cost V 3 bases and J 2 bases, with 11 bases left between them. The CDR3: CAWRRAGTGNTIYF. As DNA, the CDR3 is TGTGCCTGGAGACGCGCAGGGACTGGAAACACCATATATTTT.

There are a few counts of this clone. The chain links TRBV5-1 to TRBJ1-6; 9 nucleotides align to TRBD1. J lost 10 bases, V lost 5 bases, and 7 bases had no gene match. The CDR3 is 14 amino acids. Per the germline V gene, CDR1 is SGHRS and CDR2 is YFSETQ. As DNA, the CDR3 is TGCGCCAGCAGACAGGGGGCTTCGAAATCACCCCTCCACTTT. Translation: CASRQGASKSPLHF.

The chain uses TRBV10-3 and TRBJ2-1, with D perhaps TRBD2 (5 bases). Germline loops: CDR1 ENHRY, CDR2 SYGVKD. This CDR3 is built from 13 residues. Trimming left V 3 bases short and J 5 bases short, with 8 bases between. The CDR3 loop reads CAISDGLDNEQFF. The CDR3 DNA sequence: TGTGCCATCAGTGACGGACTTGACAATGAGCAGTTCTTC.

J is TRBJ1-4 and V is TRBV5-1, with 8 bases identical to TRBD1. Germline CDR1 and CDR2: SGHRS and YFSETQ. The CDR3 is made up of 15 amino acids. After removal of 3 bases from V and 3 bases from J, the junction contained 4 bases not matched to a gene. CDR3 sequence (DNA): TGCGCCAGCAGCTCGAGGACAGGGCCTAATGAAAAACTGTTTTTT. Encoded protein: CASSSRTGPNEKLFF. The full variable domain, its missing parts supplied by reference TRBV5-1 and TRBJ1-4, is KAGVTQTPRYLIKTRGQQVTLSCSPISGHRSVSWYQQTPGQGLQFLFEYFSETQRNKGNFPGRFSGRQFSNSRSEMNVSTLELGDSALYLCASSSRTGPNEKLFFGSGTQLSVL.